Below, 21 T cell receptor beta chains from the same sample are listed, as sequenced in a study of T cells expressing NK-cell markers. TCRdb reworked the 5' RACE reads into one entry per CDR3 protein, no DNA. The table lists about 260,000 distinct CDR3 sequences. The sequenced material came from blood T cells: a sorted CD56 or NKG2C T cell subset, CD4+ or CD8+ T cells, or bulk PBMC T cells (not recorded which). The receptors were gathered from a woman aged 18 to 75 in good health.

The chain employs TRBV7-2 and TRBJ2-1; TCRdb outputs TRBD1, but without DNA this stays unchecked. CDR3 length: 14 amino acids. Germline V CDR1 and CDR2: SGHTA, FQGNSA. Here the CDR3 reads CASSPRTTRFGQFF.

This chain joins TRBV5-5 and TRBJ1-4; lacking DNA, the TRBD1 call made by TCRdb goes unchecked. Per the germline V gene, CDR1 is SGHKS and CDR2 is YYEKEE (reference sequence). The CDR3 consists of 16 residues. CDR3 loop: CASSLAADRRNEKLFF.

V gene TRBV28 combines with J gene TRBJ1-2. The CDR3 runs 14 residues. Germline CDR1 is MDHEN and CDR2 is SYDVKM. CDR3 loop: CASSTTHGVYGYTF.

J is TRBJ2-1 and V is TRBV20-1; without DNA, the TCRdb call of TRBD1 cannot be checked. Germline V gene lookup returns CDR1 DFQATT and CDR2 SNEGSKA (reference sequence). The CDR3 length is 16 residues. The CDR3 reads CSARDATGGSYNEQFF.

Here the CDR3 reads CSVGQGGNYGYTF. V usage is TRBV29-1 and J usage is TRBJ1-2; TCRdb names TRBD1, which stays unverified in the absence of DNA. The CDR3 is 13 amino acids. Germline assignment: CDR1 SQVTM and CDR2 ANQGSEA.

The V and J genes are TRBV14 and TRBJ2-5; the TCRdb D gene call, TRBD2, has no DNA to confirm it. This CDR3 comprises 14 residues. Looked up from germline, CDR1 is SGHDN and CDR2 is FVKESK. The CDR3: CASSRELGDSGQYF. The full variable domain, with the rest looked up from reference TRBV14 and TRBJ2-5, is EAGVTQFPSHSVIEKGQTVTLRCDPISGHDNLYWYRRVMGKEIKFLLHFVKESKQDESGMPNNRFLAERTGGTYSTLKVQPAELEDSGVYFCASSRELGDSGQYFGPGTRLLVL.

The chain uses TRBV6-1 and TRBJ1-3. This CDR3 comprises 16 residues. Germline V gives CDR1 MNHNS, CDR2 SASEGT. The chain's CDR3 is CASSRSAQFSGNTIYF.

The chain uses TRBV18 and TRBJ2-1; lacking DNA, the TRBD2 call made by TCRdb goes unchecked. Germline V lookup: CDR1 KGHSH, CDR2 LQKENI. This CDR3 spans 14 amino acids. The CDR3 sequence: CASSPREGWNEQFF.

J is TRBJ2-2 and V is TRBV20-1; the D call from TCRdb, TRBD2, cannot be confirmed without DNA. CDR3 length: 14 residues. Germline V gives CDR1 DFQATT, CDR2 SNEGSKA (reference sequence). CDR3 sequence: CSASREGKSGELFF.

The CDR3 sequence: CSASIRARGTGELFF. The chain combines TRBV20-1 with TRBJ2-2; TCRdb outputs TRBD2, but without DNA this stays unchecked. Germline CDR1 reads DFQATT; CDR2 reads SNEGSKA (reference sequence). The CDR3 is made up of 15 amino acids.

This chain uses TRBV5-5 with TRBJ2-5; with no DNA, the TCRdb D assignment of TRBD1 cannot be verified. The CDR3 has 15 residues. Germline lookup yields CDR1 SGHKS and CDR2 YYEKEE (reference sequence). The CDR3 sequence is CASSSGQRRQETQYF.

The chain employs TRBV28 and TRBJ2-2; without DNA, the TCRdb call of TRBD2 cannot be checked. Germline CDR1 MDHEN, CDR2 SYDVKM. This CDR3 contains 14 residues. CDR3: CATELAGGTGELFF.

CDR3 sequence: CSVVHGGFYGYTF. This chain uses TRBV29-1 with TRBJ1-2; TCRdb reports TRBD1, a call that lacks DNA to check it against. Germline loops: CDR1 SQVTM, CDR2 ANQGSEA. The CDR3 extends over 13 amino acids. Based on the CDR3 plus reference TRBV29-1 and TRBJ1-2, the full variable domain is SAVISQKPSRDICQRGTSLTIQCQVDSQVTMMFWYRQQPGQSLTLIATANQGSEATYESGFVIDKFPISRPNLTFSTLTVSNMSPEDSSIYLCSVVHGGFYGYTFGSGTRLTVV.

CDR3 sequence reads: CASSVDGTSTDTQYF. This rearrangement joins TRBV9 to TRBJ2-3; the D call from TCRdb, TRBD1, cannot be confirmed without DNA. CDR3 size: 15 residues. CDR1 is SGDLS and CDR2 is YYNGEE in the germline V gene.

V usage is TRBV6-5 and J usage is TRBJ2-7. The V gene's germline CDR1 is MNHEY and CDR2 SVGAGI. CDR3 length: 13 amino acids. CDR3 sequence: CASSYSKGYEQYF.

This sequence joins TRBV18 and TRBJ2-2; no DNA is available, so the TRBD1 call from TCRdb remains unchecked. The CDR3 loop spans 15 amino acids. Germline V gene sequence: CDR1 KGHSH, CDR2 LQKENI. The CDR3 is CASSSDRANTGELFF. The whole variable domain, filled in from reference TRBV18 and TRBJ2-2, reads NAGVMQNPRHLVRRRGQEARLRCSPMKGHSHVYWYRQLPEEGLKFMVYLQKENIIDESGMPKERFSAEFPKEGPSILRIQQVVRGDSAAYFCASSSDRANTGELFFGEGSRLTVL.

The chain recombines TRBV20-1 with TRBJ2-3; TCRdb picks TRBD1, but there is no DNA to check that call. Per germline, CDR1 DFQATT and CDR2 SNEGSKA (reference sequence). The CDR3 extends over 14 amino acids. CDR3 protein: CSARGPGTTDTQYF.

J is TRBJ1-1 and V is TRBV20-1; no DNA is available, so the TRBD1 call from TCRdb remains unchecked. Per the germline V gene, CDR1 is DFQATT and CDR2 is SNEGSKA (reference sequence). The CDR3 spans 14 residues. CDR3 residues: CSARDGQGITEAFF.

This chain links TRBV29-1 with TRBJ2-3; the TRBD2 assignment by TCRdb is unverifiable without DNA. Germline lookup yields CDR1 SQVTM and CDR2 ANQGSEA. CDR3 size: 13 residues. The chain's CDR3 is CSAASGSGDTQYF.

This chain joins TRBV5-1 and TRBJ2-1; TCRdb proposes TRBD1, but this gene call is untestable without DNA. The CDR3 is made up of 15 amino acids. Looked up from germline, CDR1 is SGHRS and CDR2 is YFSETQ. CDR3 region: CASRPGQALNNEQFF. Based on the CDR3 plus reference TRBV5-1 and TRBJ2-1, the full variable domain is KAGVTQTPRYLIKTRGQQVTLSCSPISGHRSVSWYQQTPGQGLQFLFEYFSETQRNKGNFPGRFSGRQFSNSRSEMNVSTLELGDSALYLCASRPGQALNNEQFFGPGTRLTVL.

The chain recombines TRBV6-2 or TRBV6-3 with TRBJ2-1; as DNA is missing, the TRBD1 call by TCRdb cannot be tested. The CDR3 is 15 amino acids. CDR1 is MNHEY and CDR2 is SVGEGT in the germline V gene. CDR3 sequence: CASSYIGGSYNEQFF.